The rows below give T cell receptor beta chains drawn from one sample of a study of HIV-infected patients and healthy controls. TCRdb re-called the 5' RACE reads with MiXCR, one entry per CDR3 protein. The sample consists of almost 65,000 distinct CDR3 sequences, 19% of them appearing once. The source material was CD4+ T cells from blood. Source of these receptors: a human donor in good health. The CDR3 runs from the conserved cysteine through the conserved F or W. Each record gives: V gene, CDR3 length, CDR3 protein.

V: TRBV29-1; length: 13; CDR3: CSGRGFNTGELFF
V: TRBV27; length: 14; CDR3: CASSGQGANQPQHF
V: TRBV29-1; length: 12; CDR3: CSGRNRNYGYTF
V: TRBV12-3/TRBV12-4; length: 13; CDR3: CASRGHENTEAFF
V: TRBV7-9; length: 14; CDR3: CASSQLGANTEAFF
V: TRBV7-8; length: 14; CDR3: CASSLSGGETEAFF
V: TRBV7-2; length: 18; CDR3: CAGSPRRLAGGLPDEQFF
V: TRBV11-2; length: 13; CDR3: CASSSKRGTEAFF
V: TRBV5-6; length: 15; CDR3: CASSLGLAEQETQYF
V: TRBV12-3/TRBV12-4; length: 15; CDR3: CASSRYRDTQETQYF
V: TRBV7-9; length: 15; CDR3: CASSVGLAGTDTQYF
V: TRBV20-1; length: 15; CDR3: CSARLGDASATEAFF
V: TRBV9; length: 17; CDR3: CASSADEWTSSTDTQYF
V: TRBV7-2; length: 15; CDR3: CASSPGVRWANVLTF
V: TRBV15; length: 15; CDR3: CATSTGGSSYNEQFF
V: TRBV20-1; length: 16; CDR3: CSARPAARQGRQKLFF